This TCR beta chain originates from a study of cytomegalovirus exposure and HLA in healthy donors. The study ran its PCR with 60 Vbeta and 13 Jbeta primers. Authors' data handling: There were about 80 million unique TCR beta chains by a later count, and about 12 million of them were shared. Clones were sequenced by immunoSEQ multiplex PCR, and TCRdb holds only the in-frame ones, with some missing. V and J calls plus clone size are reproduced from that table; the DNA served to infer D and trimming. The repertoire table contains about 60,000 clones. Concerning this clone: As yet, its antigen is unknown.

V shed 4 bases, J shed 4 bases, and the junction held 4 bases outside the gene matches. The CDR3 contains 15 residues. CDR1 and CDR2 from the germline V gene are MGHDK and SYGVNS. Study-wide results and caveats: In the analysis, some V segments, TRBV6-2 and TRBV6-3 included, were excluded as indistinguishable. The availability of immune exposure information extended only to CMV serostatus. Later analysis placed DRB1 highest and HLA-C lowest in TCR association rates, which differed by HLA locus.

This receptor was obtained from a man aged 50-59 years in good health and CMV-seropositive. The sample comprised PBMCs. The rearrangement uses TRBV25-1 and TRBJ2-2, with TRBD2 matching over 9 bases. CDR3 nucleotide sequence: TGTGCCAGCAGTGCGCTAGCGGGAACCACCGGGGAGCTGTTTTTT. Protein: CASSALAGTTGELFF.